This section outlines one T cell receptor beta chain sequence together with its context. Its antigen is not identified. The sample is drawn from a study of early stage breast cancer tumors. Background on the study: About 70% of the 16 invasive tumors were ER+, PR+ and HER2-. Average read coverage per sample was about 10-fold. Points from the study as a whole: Enriched TCRB sequences shared across patients were mostly commonly generated sequences. In most of the 16 patients, blood comparison separated tumor from normal breast.

Per germline, CDR1 SGHAT and CDR2 FQNNGV. V shed 3 bases and J 5 bases; nucleotides not matched to a gene: 10. CDR3 length: 16 amino acids. Produced via immunoSEQ multiplex PCR; TCRdb's table is partial and in-frame only. The table includes approximately 6,400 clones, about 73% detected once. Material: normal breast tissue next to the tumor. This clonotype was sampled from a person between 70 and 80 years old with breast cancer. This sequence joins TRBV11-2 and TRBJ2-1, with 7 bases aligning to TRBD2. The CDR3 loop is CASSFRGSGINNEQFF. The CDR3 DNA follows: TGTGCCAGCAGCTTCCGGGGGAGCGGGATCAACAATGAGCAGTTCTTC.